One sample yielded the 5 T cell receptor beta chains listed below, sequenced in a study of blood T cell repertoires in COVID-19. The protocol was immunoSEQ multiplex PCR, while the TCRdb copy is restricted to in-frame clones and leaves out a portion. Of around 360,000 clones listed, more than 75% are singletons. What was sequenced was PBMCs or T cells enriched from blood (not recorded which). These TCRs come from a man between 35 and 55 years old in a cohort exposed to, infected with or recovered from COVID-19 (not recorded which).

The V and J genes are TRBV5-1 and TRBJ2-1; tentative D call: TRBD2 (6 bases). V lost 4 bases and J lost 4, with 18 bases in between. The CDR3 spans 16 residues. The germline CDR1 and CDR2 sequences are SGHRS and YFSETQ. The CDR3 bases are TGCGCCAGCAGCCCCCTTTCGGGAGCGAATTACAATGAGCAGTTCTTC. Its translation is CASSPLSGANYNEQFF.

The chain uses TRBV7-9 and TRBJ1-4; D not resolved. Trimming pared 1 base from V and 0 bases from J, leaving 9 bases between. The CDR3 spans 16 residues. Germline lookup yields CDR1 SEHNR and CDR2 FQNEAQ (reference sequence). The CDR3 sequence is CASSLGKTATNEKLFF. The DNA of the CDR3 is TGTGCCAGCAGCTTAGGCAAGACTGCAACTAATGAAAAACTGTTTTTT.

The chain couples TRBV19 to TRBJ1-4, with D tentatively TRBD1 (5 bases). V was clipped by 6 bases and J by 2 bases, with 10 bases between them. CDR1 and CDR2 (germline): LNHDA, SQIVND (reference sequence). The CDR3 contains 14 residues. The CDR3 protein is CASRGGGTNEKLFF. CDR3 DNA: TGTGCCAGTAGAGGCGGGGGTACTAATGAAAAACTGTTTTTT.

This chain joins TRBV30 and TRBJ2-7, with 8 bases fitting TRBD2. Unmatched junction bases numbered 8, after V lost 7 bases and J lost 3 bases. In germline, CDR1 is GTSNPN, CDR2 SVGIG (reference sequence). The CDR3 loop spans 13 amino acids. The CDR3: CAFHGGVSYEQYF. In nucleotides, the CDR3 is TGTGCCTTTCACGGGGGGGTGAGCTACGAGCAGTACTTC.

Here the CDR3 reads CASSLNRMVSSGNTIYF. Written as DNA, the CDR3 is TGTGCCAGCAGCTTAAACAGGATGGTGAGCTCTGGAAACACCATATATTTT. The gene calls are TRBV7-2 and TRBJ1-3; TRBD1 is a possible D gene (5 bases). V lost 2 bases and J 0 bases, leaving 14 bases between the germline ends. Germline assignment: CDR1 SGHTA and CDR2 FQGNSA. The CDR3 is made up of 17 amino acids.